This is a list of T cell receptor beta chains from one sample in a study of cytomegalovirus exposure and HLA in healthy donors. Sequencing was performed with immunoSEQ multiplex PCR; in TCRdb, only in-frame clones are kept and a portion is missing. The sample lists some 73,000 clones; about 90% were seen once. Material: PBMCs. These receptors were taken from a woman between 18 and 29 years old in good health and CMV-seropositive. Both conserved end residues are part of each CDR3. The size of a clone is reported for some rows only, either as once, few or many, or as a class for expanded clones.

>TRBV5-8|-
CASSSPGLALGTQYF
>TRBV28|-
CASSSHRGREPQHF
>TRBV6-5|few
CASSYGGVRASPLHF
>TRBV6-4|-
CASSEQTTPNEQFF
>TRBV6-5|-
CATTTNSGNTIYF
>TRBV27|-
CASSLIGGGNNQPQHF
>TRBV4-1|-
CASSQDFLAGGLADTQYF
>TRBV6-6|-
CASILQANYGYTF
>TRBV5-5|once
CASSRLSDRANQPQHF
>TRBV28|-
CASSYLNEQFF
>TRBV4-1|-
CASSQDSSGGGTAQYF
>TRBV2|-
CASRGTENYGYTF
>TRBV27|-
CASSSPRGRHYNEQFF
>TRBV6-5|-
CASSPTGTGAYEQYF
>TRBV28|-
CASSSPASGTNEKLFF
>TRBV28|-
CASSFGVAYEQYF
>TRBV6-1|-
CASSEEGAGPRQPQHF
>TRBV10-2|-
CASSEGLAATPGELFF
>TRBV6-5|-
CASSRDLNPNVLTF
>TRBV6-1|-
CASSVTFQEKLFF
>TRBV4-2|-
CASSQDQGNADTQYF
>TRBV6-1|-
CASSDLLGGGIADTQYF
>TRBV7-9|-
CASRSGLGHQETQYF
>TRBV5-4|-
CASSFQGDRAKNIQYF
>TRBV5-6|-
CASSLILAARSEQFF
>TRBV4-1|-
CASSHNKPPYEQYF
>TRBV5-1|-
CASSQGQGNEKLFF
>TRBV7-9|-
CASSLFAGDANTGELFF
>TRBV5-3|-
CARSSPLAGTYEQYF
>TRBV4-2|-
CASSPAGDTGELFF
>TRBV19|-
CASSIVGQGAEAFF
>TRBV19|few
CASRDRTTYGYTF
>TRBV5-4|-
CASSEDRYNEQFF
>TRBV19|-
CASSAQRDRGTDTQYF
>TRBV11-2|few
CASSLEWGGTEAFF
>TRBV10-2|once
CASRQGPEQYF
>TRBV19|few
CASSDRPSYEQYF
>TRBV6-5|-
CASSYSGTSGSYEQYF
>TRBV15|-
CATSRVGDRGNQPQHF
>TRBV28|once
CASSRTGLQHEQFF
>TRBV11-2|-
CASSLVAGVVDNEQFF
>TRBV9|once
CASSVGASGRSWSSYNEQFF
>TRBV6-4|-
CASSDSGHGGDTQYF
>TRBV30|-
CAWRDRSDEAFF
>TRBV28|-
CASSFQGREKLFF
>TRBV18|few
CASSPPGLTNTEAFF
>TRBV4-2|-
CASSQEVSGYYEQYF
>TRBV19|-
CASSPRGSGSSYNEQFF
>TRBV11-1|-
CASSSYRDRGLNEQFF
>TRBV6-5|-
CASSSPGGRGAFF
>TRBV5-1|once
CASSRQGNYGYTF
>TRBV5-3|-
CARSGSGSSYEQYF
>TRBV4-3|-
CASSQAIEKNSPLHF
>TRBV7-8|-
CASSPRAGVWEQYF
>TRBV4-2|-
CASSPDSGTGIYNSPLHF